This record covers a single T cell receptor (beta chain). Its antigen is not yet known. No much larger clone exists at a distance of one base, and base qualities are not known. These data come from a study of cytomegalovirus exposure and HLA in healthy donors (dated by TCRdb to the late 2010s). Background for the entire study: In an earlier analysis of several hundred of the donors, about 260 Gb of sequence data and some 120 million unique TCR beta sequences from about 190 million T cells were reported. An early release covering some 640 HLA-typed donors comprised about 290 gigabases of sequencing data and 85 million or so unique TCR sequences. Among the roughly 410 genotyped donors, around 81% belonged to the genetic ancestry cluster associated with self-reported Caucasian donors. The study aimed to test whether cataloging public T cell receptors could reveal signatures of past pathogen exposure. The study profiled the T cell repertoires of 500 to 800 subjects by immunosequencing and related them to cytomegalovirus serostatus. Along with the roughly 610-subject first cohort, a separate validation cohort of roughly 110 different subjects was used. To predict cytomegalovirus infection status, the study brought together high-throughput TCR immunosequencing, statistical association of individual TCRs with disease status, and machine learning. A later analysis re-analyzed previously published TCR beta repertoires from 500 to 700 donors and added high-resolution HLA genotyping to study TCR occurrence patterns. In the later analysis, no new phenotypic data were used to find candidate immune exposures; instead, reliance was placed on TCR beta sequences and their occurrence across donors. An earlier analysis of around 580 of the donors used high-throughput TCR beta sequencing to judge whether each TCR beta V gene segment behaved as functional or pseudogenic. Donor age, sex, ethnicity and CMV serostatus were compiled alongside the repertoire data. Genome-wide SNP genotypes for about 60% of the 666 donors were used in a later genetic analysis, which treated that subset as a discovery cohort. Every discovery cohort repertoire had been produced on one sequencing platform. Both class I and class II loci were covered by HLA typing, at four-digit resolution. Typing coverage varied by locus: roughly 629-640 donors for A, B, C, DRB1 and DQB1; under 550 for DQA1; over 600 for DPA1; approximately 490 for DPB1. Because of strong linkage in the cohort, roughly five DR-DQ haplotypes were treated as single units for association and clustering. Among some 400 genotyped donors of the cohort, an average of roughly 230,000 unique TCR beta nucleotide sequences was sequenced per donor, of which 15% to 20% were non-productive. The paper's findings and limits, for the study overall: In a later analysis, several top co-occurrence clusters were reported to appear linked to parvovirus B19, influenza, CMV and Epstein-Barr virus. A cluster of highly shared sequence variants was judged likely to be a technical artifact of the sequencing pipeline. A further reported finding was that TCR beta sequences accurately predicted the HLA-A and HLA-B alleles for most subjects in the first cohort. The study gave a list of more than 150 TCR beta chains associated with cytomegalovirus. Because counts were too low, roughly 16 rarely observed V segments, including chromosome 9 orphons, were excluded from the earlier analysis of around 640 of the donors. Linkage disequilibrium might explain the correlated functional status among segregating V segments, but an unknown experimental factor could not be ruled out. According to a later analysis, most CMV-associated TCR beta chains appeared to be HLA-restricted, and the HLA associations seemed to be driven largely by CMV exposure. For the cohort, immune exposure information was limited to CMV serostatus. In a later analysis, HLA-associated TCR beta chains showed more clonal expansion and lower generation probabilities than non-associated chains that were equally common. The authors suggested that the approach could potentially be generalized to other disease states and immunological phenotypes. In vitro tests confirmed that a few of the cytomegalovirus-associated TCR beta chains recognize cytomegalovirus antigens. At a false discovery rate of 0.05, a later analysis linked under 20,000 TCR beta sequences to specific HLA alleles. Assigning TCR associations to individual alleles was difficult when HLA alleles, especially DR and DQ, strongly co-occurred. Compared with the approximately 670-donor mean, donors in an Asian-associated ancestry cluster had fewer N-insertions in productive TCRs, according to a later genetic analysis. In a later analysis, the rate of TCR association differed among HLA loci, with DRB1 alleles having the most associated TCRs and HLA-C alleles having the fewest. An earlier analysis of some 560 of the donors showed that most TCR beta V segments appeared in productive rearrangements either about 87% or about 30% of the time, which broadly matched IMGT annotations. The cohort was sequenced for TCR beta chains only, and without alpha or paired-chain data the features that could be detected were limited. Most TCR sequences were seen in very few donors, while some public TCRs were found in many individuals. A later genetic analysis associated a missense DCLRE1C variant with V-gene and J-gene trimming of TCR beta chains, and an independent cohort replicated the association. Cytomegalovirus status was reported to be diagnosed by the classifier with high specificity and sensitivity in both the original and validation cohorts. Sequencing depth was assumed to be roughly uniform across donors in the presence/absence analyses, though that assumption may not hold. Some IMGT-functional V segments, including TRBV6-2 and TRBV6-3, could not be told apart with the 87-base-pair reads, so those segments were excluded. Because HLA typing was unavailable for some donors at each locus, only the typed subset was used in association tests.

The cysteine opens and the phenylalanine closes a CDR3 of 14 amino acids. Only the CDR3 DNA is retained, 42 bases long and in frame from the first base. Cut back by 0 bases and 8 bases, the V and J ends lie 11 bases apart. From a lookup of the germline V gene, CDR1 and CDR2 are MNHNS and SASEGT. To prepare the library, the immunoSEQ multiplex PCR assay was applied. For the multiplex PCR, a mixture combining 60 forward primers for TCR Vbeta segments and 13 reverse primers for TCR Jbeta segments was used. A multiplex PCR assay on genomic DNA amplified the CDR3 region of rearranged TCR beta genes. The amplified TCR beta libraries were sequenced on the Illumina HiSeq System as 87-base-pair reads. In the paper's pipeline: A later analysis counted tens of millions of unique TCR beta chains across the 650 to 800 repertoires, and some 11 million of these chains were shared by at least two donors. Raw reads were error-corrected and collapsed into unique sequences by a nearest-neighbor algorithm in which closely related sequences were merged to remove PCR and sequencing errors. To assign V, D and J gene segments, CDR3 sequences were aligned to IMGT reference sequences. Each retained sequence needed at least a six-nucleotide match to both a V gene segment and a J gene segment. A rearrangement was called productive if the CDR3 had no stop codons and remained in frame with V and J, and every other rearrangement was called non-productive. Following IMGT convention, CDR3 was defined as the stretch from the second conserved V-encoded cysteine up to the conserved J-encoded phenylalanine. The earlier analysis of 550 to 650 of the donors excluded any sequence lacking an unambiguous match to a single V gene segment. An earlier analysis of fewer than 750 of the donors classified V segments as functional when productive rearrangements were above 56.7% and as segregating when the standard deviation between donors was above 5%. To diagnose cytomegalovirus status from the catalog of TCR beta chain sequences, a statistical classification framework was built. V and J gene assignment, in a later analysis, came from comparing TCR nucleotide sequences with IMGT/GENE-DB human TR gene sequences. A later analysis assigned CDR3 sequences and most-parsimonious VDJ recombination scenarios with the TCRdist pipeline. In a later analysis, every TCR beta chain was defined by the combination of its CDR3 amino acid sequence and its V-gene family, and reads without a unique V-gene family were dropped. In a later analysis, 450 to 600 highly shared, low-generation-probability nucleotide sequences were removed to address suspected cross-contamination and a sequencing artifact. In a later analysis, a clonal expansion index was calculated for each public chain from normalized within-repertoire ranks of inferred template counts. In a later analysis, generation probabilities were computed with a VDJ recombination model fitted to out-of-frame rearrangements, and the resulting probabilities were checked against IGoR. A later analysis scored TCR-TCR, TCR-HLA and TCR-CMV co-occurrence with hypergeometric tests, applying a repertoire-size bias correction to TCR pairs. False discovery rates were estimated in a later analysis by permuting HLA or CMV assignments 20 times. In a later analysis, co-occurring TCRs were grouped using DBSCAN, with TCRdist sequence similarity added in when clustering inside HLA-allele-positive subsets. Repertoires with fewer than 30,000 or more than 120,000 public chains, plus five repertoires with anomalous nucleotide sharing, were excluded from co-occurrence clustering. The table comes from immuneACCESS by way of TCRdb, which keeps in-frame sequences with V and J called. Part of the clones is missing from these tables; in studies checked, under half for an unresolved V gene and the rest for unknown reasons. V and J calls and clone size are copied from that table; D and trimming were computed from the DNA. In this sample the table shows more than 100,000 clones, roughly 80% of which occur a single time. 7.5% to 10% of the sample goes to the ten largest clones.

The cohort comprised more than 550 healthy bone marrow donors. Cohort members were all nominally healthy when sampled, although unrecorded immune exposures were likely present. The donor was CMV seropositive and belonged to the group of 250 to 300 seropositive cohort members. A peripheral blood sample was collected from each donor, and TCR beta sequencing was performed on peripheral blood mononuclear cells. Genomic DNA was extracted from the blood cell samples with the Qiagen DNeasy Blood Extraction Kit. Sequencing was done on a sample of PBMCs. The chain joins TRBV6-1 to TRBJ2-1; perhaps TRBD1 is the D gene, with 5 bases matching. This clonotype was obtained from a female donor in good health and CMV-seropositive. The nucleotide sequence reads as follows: TGTGCCAGCAGTGAAGCGCTTCGCAGGGATGAGCAGTTCTTC. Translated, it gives CASSEALRRDEQFF.